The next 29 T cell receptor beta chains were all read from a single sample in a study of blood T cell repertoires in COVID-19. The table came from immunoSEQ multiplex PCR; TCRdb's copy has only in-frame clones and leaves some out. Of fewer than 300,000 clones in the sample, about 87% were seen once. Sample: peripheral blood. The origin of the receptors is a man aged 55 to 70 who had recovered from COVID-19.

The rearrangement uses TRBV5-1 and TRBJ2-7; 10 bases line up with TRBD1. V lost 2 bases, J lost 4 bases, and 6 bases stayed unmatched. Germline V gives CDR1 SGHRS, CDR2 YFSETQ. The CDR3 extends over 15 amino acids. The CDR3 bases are TGCGCCAGCAGCTTCCCCGGGACAGGGGTATACGAGCAGTACTTC. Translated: CASSFPGTGVYEQYF.

The CDR3 is CASSSPGGRGGLADTQYF. CDR3 bases: TGTGCCAGCAGCTCCCCTGGGGGGCGGGGGGGCCTGGCAGATACGCAGTATTTT. The V and J genes are TRBV7-3 and TRBJ2-3; 9 nucleotides agree with TRBD2. With 4 bases clipped from V and 4 bases from J, the junction kept 15 bases outside the gene matches. Germline V CDR1 and CDR2: SGHTA, FQGTGA. The CDR3 spans 18 residues.

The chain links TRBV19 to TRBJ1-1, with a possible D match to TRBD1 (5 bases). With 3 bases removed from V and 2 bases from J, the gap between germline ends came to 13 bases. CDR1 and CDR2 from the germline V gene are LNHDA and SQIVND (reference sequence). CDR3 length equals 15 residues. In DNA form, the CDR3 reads TGTGCCAGTAGTATTGGGGCACGCGTAAACACTGAAGCTTTCTTT. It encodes CASSIGARVNTEAFF. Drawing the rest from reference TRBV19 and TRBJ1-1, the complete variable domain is DGGITQSPKYLFRKEGQNVTLSCEQNLNHDAMYWYRQDPGQGLRLIYYSQIVNDFQKGDIAEGYSVSREKKESFPLTVTSAQKNPTAFYLCASSIGARVNTEAFFGQGTRLTVV.

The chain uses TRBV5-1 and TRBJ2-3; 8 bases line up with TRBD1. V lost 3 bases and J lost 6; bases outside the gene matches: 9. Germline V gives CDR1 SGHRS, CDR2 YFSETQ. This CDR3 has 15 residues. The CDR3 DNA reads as TGCGCCAGCAGCTCTGACAGGGGATTGGTGGATACGCAGTATTTT. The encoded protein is CASSSDRGLVDTQYF. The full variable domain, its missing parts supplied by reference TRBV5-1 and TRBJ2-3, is KAGVTQTPRYLIKTRGQQVTLSCSPISGHRSVSWYQQTPGQGLQFLFEYFSETQRNKGNFPGRFSGRQFSNSRSEMNVSTLELGDSALYLCASSSDRGLVDTQYFGPGTRLTVL.

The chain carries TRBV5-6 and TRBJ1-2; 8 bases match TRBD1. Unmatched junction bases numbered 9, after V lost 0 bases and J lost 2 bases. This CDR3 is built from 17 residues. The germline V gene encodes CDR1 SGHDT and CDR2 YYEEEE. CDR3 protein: CASSLVGQGVGNYGYTF. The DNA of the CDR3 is TGTGCCAGCAGCTTGGTCGGACAGGGAGTGGGAAACTATGGCTACACCTTC.

The CDR3 region is CASSWSGGGRTEAFF. The CDR3 coding sequence is TGTGCCAGCAGTTGGTCTGGGGGGGGTCGGACTGAAGCTTTCTTT. The chain employs TRBV7-2 and TRBJ1-1; D possibly corresponds to TRBD1 (5 bases). The CDR3 totals 15 residues. V was pared by 6 bases and J by 5 bases, with 19 bases between. Germline V gene lookup returns CDR1 SGHTA and CDR2 FQGNSA.

The CDR3: CASSQDRTRGTDTQYF. CDR3 nucleotides: TGCGCCAGCAGCCAAGATCGGACTAGGGGGACAGATACGCAGTATTTT. This chain joins TRBV4-1 and TRBJ2-3; D might be TRBD2 (7 bases). CDR3 length: 16 amino acids. Germline-derived CDR1 and CDR2 are MGHRA and YSYEKL. V was shortened by 0 bases and J by 3 bases, with 13 bases between the two germline ends.

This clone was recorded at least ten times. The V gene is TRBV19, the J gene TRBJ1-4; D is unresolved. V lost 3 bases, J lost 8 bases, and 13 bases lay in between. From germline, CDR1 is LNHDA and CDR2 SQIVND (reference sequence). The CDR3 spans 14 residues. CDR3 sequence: CASSIGTAPEKLFF. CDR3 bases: TGTGCCAGTAGTATCGGAACAGCACCGGAAAAACTGTTTTTT. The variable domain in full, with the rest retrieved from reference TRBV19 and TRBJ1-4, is DGGITQSPKYLFRKEGQNVTLSCEQNLNHDAMYWYRQDPGQGLRLIYYSQIVNDFQKGDIAEGYSVSREKKESFPLTVTSAQKNPTAFYLCASSIGTAPEKLFFGSGTQLSVL.

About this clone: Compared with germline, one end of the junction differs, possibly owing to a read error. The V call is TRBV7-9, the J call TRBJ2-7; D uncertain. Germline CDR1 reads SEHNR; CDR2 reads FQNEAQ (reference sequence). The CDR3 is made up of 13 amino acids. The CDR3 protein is CASSVASSYEQYF. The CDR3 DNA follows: TGTGCCAGCAGCGTAGCTTCTTCCTACGAGCAGTACTTC.

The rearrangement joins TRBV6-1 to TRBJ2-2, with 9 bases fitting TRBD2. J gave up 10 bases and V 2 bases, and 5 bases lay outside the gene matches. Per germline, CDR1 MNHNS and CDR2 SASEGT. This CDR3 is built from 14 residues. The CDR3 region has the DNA TGTGCCAGCAGTGAAAGGGAGCGGGGGGCGGAGCTGTTTTTT. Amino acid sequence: CASSERERGAELFF.

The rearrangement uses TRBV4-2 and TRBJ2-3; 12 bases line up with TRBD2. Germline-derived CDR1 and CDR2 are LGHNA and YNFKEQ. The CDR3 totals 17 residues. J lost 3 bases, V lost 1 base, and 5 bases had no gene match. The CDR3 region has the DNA TGTGCCAGCAGCCAAGCCCGACTAGCGGGGGAAACAGATACGCAGTATTTT. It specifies CASSQARLAGETDTQYF.

CDR3 protein: CASSTLTLAGASYNEQFF. As DNA, the CDR3 is TGTGCCAGTAGTACCCTTACGCTAGCGGGGGCTTCCTACAATGAGCAGTTCTTC. The V and J genes are TRBV19 and TRBJ2-1, with 10 bases lining up with TRBD2. In germline, CDR1 is LNHDA, CDR2 SQIVND (reference sequence). The trim removed 4 bases at V and 1 base at J, leaving 10 bases unmatched. The CDR3 covers 18 residues.

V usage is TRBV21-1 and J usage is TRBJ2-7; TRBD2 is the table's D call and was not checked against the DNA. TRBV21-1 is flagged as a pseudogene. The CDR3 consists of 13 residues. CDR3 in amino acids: CASMVRGSYEQYF. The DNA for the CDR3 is TGTGCCAGCATGGTGCGGGGTAGCTACGAGCAGTACTTC.

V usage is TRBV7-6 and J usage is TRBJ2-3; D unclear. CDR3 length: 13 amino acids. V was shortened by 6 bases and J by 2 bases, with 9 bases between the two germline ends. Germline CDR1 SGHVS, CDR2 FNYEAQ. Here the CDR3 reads CASSTALTDTQYF. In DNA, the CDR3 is TGTGCCAGCAGTACAGCTCTCACAGATACGCAGTATTTT.

The CDR3 DNA follows: TGTGCCAGCAGCTCGGGTATCACCGGGGAGCTGTTTTTT. Amino acids: CASSSGITGELFF. The rearrangement joins TRBV7-3 to TRBJ2-2; D is unclear. Between the trimmed V and J ends, which lost 4 bases and 4 bases, there was a span of 7 bases. Germline V CDR1 and CDR2: SGHTA, FQGTGA. The CDR3 is made up of 13 amino acids.

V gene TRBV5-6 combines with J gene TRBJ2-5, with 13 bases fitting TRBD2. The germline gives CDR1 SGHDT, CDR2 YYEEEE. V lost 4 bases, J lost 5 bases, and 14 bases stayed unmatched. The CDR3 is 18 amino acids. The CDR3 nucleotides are TGTGCCAGCAGCGGTGAGGCTCGACTAGCGGGGGGTCAGGAGACCCAGTACTTC. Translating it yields CASSGEARLAGGQETQYF.

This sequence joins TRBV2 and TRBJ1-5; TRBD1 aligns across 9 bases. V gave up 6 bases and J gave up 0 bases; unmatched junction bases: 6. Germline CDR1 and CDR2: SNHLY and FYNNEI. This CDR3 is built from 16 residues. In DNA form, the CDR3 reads TGTGCCAGCAGGCCCGACAGGGGGGTTAGCAATCAGCCCCAGCATTTT. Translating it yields CASRPDRGVSNQPQHF.

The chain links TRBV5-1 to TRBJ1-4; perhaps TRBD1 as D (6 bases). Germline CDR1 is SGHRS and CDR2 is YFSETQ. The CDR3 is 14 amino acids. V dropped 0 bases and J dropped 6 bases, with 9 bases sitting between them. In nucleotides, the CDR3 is TGCGCCAGCAGCTTGGGGGGGCCCGATGAAAAACTGTTTTTT. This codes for CASSLGGPDEKLFF.

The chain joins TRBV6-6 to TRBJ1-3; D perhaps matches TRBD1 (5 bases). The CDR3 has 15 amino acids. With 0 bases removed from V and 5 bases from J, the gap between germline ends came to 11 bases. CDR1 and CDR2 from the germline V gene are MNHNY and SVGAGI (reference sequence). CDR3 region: CASSYSPDKRNTIYF. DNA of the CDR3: TGTGCCAGCAGTTACTCCCCGGACAAGAGAAACACCATATATTTT.

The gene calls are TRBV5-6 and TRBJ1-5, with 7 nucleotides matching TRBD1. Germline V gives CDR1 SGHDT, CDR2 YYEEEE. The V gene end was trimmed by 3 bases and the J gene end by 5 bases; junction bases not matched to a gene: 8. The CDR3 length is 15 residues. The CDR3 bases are TGTGCCAGCAGCTCAATGGGACAGACCTATCAGCCCCAGCATTTT. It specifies CASSSMGQTYQPQHF.

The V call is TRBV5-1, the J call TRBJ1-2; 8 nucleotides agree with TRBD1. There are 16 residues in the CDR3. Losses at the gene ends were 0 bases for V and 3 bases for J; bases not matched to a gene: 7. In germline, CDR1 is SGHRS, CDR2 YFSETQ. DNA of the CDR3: TGCGCCAGCAGCTTGGTTCCGACGACAGGGGACTATGGCTACACCTTC. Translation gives CASSLVPTTGDYGYTF.

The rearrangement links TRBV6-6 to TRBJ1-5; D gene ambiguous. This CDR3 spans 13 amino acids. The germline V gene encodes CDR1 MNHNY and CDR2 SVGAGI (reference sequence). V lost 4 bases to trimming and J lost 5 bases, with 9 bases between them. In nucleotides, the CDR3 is TGTGCCAGCAGTTGGGAGGGTTATCAGCCCCAGCATTTT. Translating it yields CASSWEGYQPQHF.

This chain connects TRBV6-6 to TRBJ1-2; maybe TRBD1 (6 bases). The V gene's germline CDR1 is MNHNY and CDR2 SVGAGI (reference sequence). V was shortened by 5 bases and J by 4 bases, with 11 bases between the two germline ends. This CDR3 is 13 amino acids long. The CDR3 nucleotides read TGTGCCAGCAGTGCTAGGGGGGGCTATGGCTACACCTTC. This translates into CASSARGGYGYTF.

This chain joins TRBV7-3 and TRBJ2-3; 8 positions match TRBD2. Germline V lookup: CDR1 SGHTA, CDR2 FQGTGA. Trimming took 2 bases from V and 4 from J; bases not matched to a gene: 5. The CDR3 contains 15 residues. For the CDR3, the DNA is TGTGCCAGCAGCTTATCCAGCGGGGGATCAGATACGCAGTATTTT. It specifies CASSLSSGGSDTQYF.

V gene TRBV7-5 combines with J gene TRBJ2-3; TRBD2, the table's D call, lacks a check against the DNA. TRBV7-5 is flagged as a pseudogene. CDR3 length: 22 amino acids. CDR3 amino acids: CARSLVGDPWSGDYRDRDTQYF. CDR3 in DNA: TGTGCCAGAAGCTTAGTGGGGGACCCGTGGAGCGGGGACTACCGAGACAGGGATACGCAGTATTTT.

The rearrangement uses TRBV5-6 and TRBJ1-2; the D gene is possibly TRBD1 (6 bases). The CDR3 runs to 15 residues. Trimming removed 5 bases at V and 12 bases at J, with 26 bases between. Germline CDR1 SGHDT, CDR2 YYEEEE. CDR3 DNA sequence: TGTGCCAGCAGGCCGACAGGACAATCTATGAGGGGAGACACCTTC. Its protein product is CASRPTGQSMRGDTF.

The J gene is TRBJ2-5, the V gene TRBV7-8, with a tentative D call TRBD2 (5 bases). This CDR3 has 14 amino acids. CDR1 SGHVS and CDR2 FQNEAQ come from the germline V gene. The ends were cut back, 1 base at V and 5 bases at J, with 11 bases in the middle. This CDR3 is CASSLGTGWETQYF. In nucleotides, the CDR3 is TGTGCCAGCAGCTTAGGGACTGGGTGGGAGACCCAGTACTTC.

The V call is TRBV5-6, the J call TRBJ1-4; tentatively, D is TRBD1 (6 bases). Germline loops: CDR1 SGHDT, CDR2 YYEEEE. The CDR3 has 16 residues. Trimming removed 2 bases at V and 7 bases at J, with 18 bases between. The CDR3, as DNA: TGTGCCAGCAGCTTTGCAGGGGCTTCCTCCCTTGAAAAACTGTTTTTT. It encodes CASSFAGASSLEKLFF.

CDR3 nucleotide sequence: TGTGCCAGCAGCGTAGCTCAACTAGCGGGGCGCACCGGGGAGCTGTTTTTT. This translates into CASSVAQLAGRTGELFF. This sequence joins TRBV9 and TRBJ2-2, with 10 bases that match TRBD2. J lost 4 bases, V lost 0 bases, and 6 bases had no gene match. This CDR3 has 17 residues. CDR1 is SGDLS and CDR2 is YYNGEE in the germline V gene.